A single sample gave rise to the 18 T cell receptor beta chains below, sequenced in a study of technical replicates of blood from several donors. Only in-frame clones appear in the TCRdb table, and some are missing; sequencing was by immunoSEQ multiplex PCR. The data show around 70,000 clones, over 85% seen once. Specimen: T cells isolated from PBMCs. The receptors stem from a human donor in good health.

This clone was recorded once. V gene TRBV19 combines with J gene TRBJ2-1, with D possibly matching TRBD1 (6 bases). V was pared by 6 bases and J by 7 bases, with 10 bases between. CDR3 length: 12 amino acids. Germline V gives CDR1 LNHDA, CDR2 SQIVND (reference sequence). The CDR3 protein is CASRTQGNEQFF. The DNA for the CDR3 is TGTGCCAGTAGAACACAGGGAAATGAGCAGTTCTTC.

The V gene is TRBV4-3, the J gene TRBJ1-5; D may be TRBD1 (5 bases). V lost 0 bases and J lost 2, with 14 bases in between. The length of the CDR3 is 17 residues. In germline, CDR1 is LGHNA, CDR2 YSLEER. The DNA for the CDR3 is TGCGCCAGCAGCCAAGATTCTCAGGGTAAGGGCAATCAGCCCCAGCATTTT. It codes for CASSQDSQGKGNQPQHF.

The gene calls are TRBV27 and TRBJ2-7; possibly TRBD2 for D (6 bases). Trimming took off 2 bases at V and 2 bases at J, with 16 bases between the two ends. Looked up from germline, CDR1 is MNHEY and CDR2 is SMNVEV (reference sequence). This CDR3 is built from 16 residues. The CDR3 reads CASSLSTGDLTYEQYF. CDR3 DNA sequence: TGTGCCAGCAGTTTAAGTACGGGGGACCTCACCTACGAGCAGTACTTC.

The CDR3 nucleotides are TGTGCCAGTAGCCCGGACAGGGAAAATACGCAGTATTTT. Residues: CASSPDRENTQYF. The J gene is TRBJ2-3, the V gene TRBV19, with 8 positions matching TRBD1. CDR3 length: 13 amino acids. V lost 6 bases and J lost 7; bases outside the gene matches: 6. Germline V gene lookup returns CDR1 LNHDA and CDR2 SQIVND (reference sequence).

Here the CDR3 reads CASTQGVRVTEAFF. CDR3 in DNA: TGTGCCAGCACCCAGGGGGTGCGAGTAACTGAAGCTTTCTTT. The genes are TRBV2 and TRBJ1-1; 7 bases fit TRBD1. The CDR3 has 14 amino acids. The germline CDR1 and CDR2 sequences are SNHLY and FYNNEI. V was clipped by 7 bases and J by 5 bases; unmatched bases: 10.

This clone has just one count. V gene TRBV29-1 combines with J gene TRBJ2-7; D is possibly TRBD1 (6 bases). The CDR3 runs 11 residues. V was shortened by 4 bases and J by 2 bases, with 6 bases between the two germline ends. The V gene's germline CDR1 is SQVTM and CDR2 ANQGSEA. The CDR3 DNA follows: TGCAGCGTTGGGACAGCCTACGAGCAGTACTTC. Translating it yields CSVGTAYEQYF.

V usage is TRBV10-3 and J usage is TRBJ1-5; 7 bases align to TRBD1. From germline, CDR1 is ENHRY and CDR2 SYGVKD. The CDR3 spans 13 residues. V dropped 10 bases and J dropped 2; count of bases not matched to a gene: 5. CDR3 nucleotide sequence: TGTGCCAGCACAGGGGAGGGCAATCAGCCCCAGCATTTT. Protein sequence: CASTGEGNQPQHF.

The V call is TRBV27, the J call TRBJ2-4; 8 nucleotides align to TRBD2. The V segment lost 5 bases and the J segment 0 bases; nucleotides outside the gene matches: 6. CDR1 and CDR2 (germline): MNHEY, SMNVEV (reference sequence). The CDR3 is made up of 16 amino acids. CDR3 amino acids: CASSGAGAGAKNIQYF. Written as DNA, the CDR3 is TGTGCCAGCAGTGGAGCGGGAGCGGGAGCCAAAAACATTCAGTACTTC.

V usage is TRBV4-3 and J usage is TRBJ2-1, with 11 bases identical to TRBD2. The germline gives CDR1 LGHNA, CDR2 YSLEER. J gave up 6 bases and V 0 bases, and 10 bases lay outside the gene matches. The CDR3 length is 18 residues. CDR3 region: CASSQDLGAGLAGNEQFF. CDR3 sequence (DNA): TGCGCCAGCAGCCAAGATCTGGGTGCAGGACTAGCGGGCAATGAGCAGTTCTTC.

The genes are TRBV19 and TRBJ2-5; D may be TRBD1 (5 bases). This CDR3 has 15 residues. V lost 1 base and J 2 bases, leaving 11 bases between the germline ends. The germline V gene encodes CDR1 LNHDA and CDR2 SQIVND (reference sequence). The chain's CDR3 is CASSIGQTVQETQYF. In DNA, the CDR3 is TGTGCCAGTAGTATAGGACAGACCGTACAAGAGACCCAGTACTTC.

The CDR3 region is CASSLGAGVRNEQFF. The CDR3 region has the DNA TGTGCCAGCAGCTTAGGGGCAGGCGTACGCAATGAGCAGTTCTTC. The V and J genes are TRBV7-8 and TRBJ2-1; D gene uncertain. The CDR3 runs to 15 residues. With 1 base removed from V and 6 bases from J, the gap between germline ends came to 13 bases. Germline lookup yields CDR1 SGHVS and CDR2 FQNEAQ.

The V and J genes are TRBV29-1 and TRBJ1-2, with 7 bases identical to TRBD1. Germline loops: CDR1 SQVTM, CDR2 ANQGSEA. The junction had 12 bases not matched to a gene; V was cut back by 3 bases and J by 8 bases. The CDR3 sequence is 14 residues long. The CDR3 DNA follows: TGCAGCGTTGAGATCCTGGACAGGCTAGGGGGCTACACCTTC. It specifies CSVEILDRLGGYTF.

The table lists this clone with a count of one. V is TRBV9 and J is TRBJ1-1; no clear D gene. Germline V gives CDR1 SGDLS, CDR2 YYNGEE. V lost 3 bases to trimming and J lost 1 base, with 13 bases between them. This CDR3 has 15 amino acids. CDR3 in amino acids: CASSESTGSNTEAFF. The CDR3 DNA sequence: TGTGCCAGCAGCGAGTCTACTGGTTCGAACACTGAAGCTTTCTTT.

The chain links TRBV5-4 to TRBJ2-1, with D unresolved. Germline assignment: CDR1 SGHNT and CDR2 YYREEE (reference sequence). The CDR3 runs 15 residues. V was shortened by 0 bases and J by 0 bases, with 7 bases between the two germline ends. The CDR3 sequence: CASSLGVSSYNEQFF. As DNA, the CDR3 is TGTGCCAGCAGCTTGGGAGTTAGCTCCTACAATGAGCAGTTCTTC.

The genes are TRBV10-2 and TRBJ2-3; 7 bases are a match to TRBD1. Germline CDR1 and CDR2: WSHSY and SAAADI. This CDR3 is built from 14 residues. V was clipped by 11 bases and J by 0 bases; unmatched bases: 8. The CDR3 DNA sequence: TGCGCCGGGACCCGGGACAGTAGCACAGATACGCAGTATTTT. It translates to CAGTRDSSTDTQYF.

This chain joins TRBV19 and TRBJ1-5; 10 bases agree with TRBD1. The J segment lost 5 bases and the V segment lost 6 bases, leaving 4 bases of the junction unmatched. The CDR3 is 14 residues long. In germline, CDR1 is LNHDA, CDR2 SQIVND (reference sequence). CDR3 amino acids: CASSRGQGYQPQHF. The CDR3 bases are TGTGCCAGTAGCAGGGGACAGGGGTATCAGCCCCAGCATTTT. Complete variable domain (other parts from reference TRBV19 and TRBJ1-5): DGGITQSPKYLFRKEGQNVTLSCEQNLNHDAMYWYRQDPGQGLRLIYYSQIVNDFQKGDIAEGYSVSREKKESFPLTVTSAQKNPTAFYLCASSRGQGYQPQHFGDGTRLSIL.

This sequence joins TRBV30 and TRBJ1-1, with D tentatively TRBD1 (5 bases). This CDR3 region has 14 residues. Trimming pared 2 bases from V and 1 base from J, leaving 11 bases between. Germline-derived CDR1 and CDR2 are GTSNPN and SVGIG (reference sequence). The CDR3 DNA follows: TGTGCCTGGAGTCTCTACGGGGGGAACACTGAAGCTTTCTTT. It specifies CAWSLYGGNTEAFF. Variable domain in full (rest from reference TRBV30 and TRBJ1-1): SQTIHQWPATLVQPVGSPLSLECTVEGTSNPNLYWYRQAAGRGLQLLFYSVGIGQISSEVPQNLSASRPQDRQFILSSKKLLLSDSGFYLCAWSLYGGNTEAFFGQGTRLTVV.

This clone was counted once. The chain joins TRBV27 to TRBJ1-3, with D perhaps matching TRBD1 (5 bases). The CDR3 covers 15 residues. V shed 6 bases and J shed 0 bases, with 12 bases lying between them. Germline CDR1 and CDR2: MNHEY and SMNVEV (reference sequence). CDR3 loop: CASSLGGDSGNTIYF. CDR3 DNA sequence: TGTGCCAGCAGCCTCGGAGGGGACTCTGGAAACACCATATATTTT.